What follows describes a single T cell receptor beta chain. Antigen: not known. TCRbeta libraries averaged about 44,000 productive templates per sample. Using immunoSEQ multiplex PCR, the repertoire was profiled, and TCRdb retains in-frame clones only, with some absent. In the table there are some 31,000 clones, around 86% of which are singletons. This sample stems from a study of STAT3 mutations in large granular lymphocyte leukemia. About the research overall: Over half of T-LGLL patients had one or more immunosuppressive regimens.

Unmatched junction bases numbered 13, after V lost 10 bases and J lost 8 bases. Germline V gene sequence: CDR1 MDHEN, CDR2 SYDVKM. There are 15 residues in the CDR3. Notes on the study in general: No sample exists from the first appearance of each clone. At least one immunodominant TCR beta clonotype appeared in every T-cell large granular lymphocyte leukemia patient. TCR clonotype switching after therapy occurred in about 35% of the 18 patients.

The source is a man aged 55 to 69 with T-cell large granular lymphocyte leukemia. Some clones in this sample may be carry-over from other donors' samples. V and J are TRBV28 and TRBJ2-1; TRBD2 agrees at 11 bases. The material sequenced was peripheral blood mononuclear cells. CDR3 in amino acids: CATRDSGRALDEQFF. CDR3 in DNA: TGTGCCACCAGGGATAGCGGGAGGGCCTTGGATGAGCAGTTCTTC.